This is a list of T cell receptor beta chains from one sample in a study of blood T cells in healthy people across ages. TCRdb passed the 5' RACE reads through MiXCR, listing each CDR3 protein once. Here the sample spans hundreds of thousands of distinct CDR3 sequences, about 21% being singletons. The sample taken for sequencing was blood. These receptors were collected from a man aged 70 or older in good health. Each CDR3 is given with its conserved first and last residue. D genes are given only for firm matches. A row's size may be missing; if present it is once, few, many or a size class.

clone size	D gene	J gene	V gene	CDR3 DNA	CDR3 protein
-	-	TRBJ2-5	TRBV5-1	TGCGCCAGCAGCTCGTGGGAGAAAGGAGAGACCCAGTACTTC	CASSSWEKGETQYF
few	-	TRBJ2-7	TRBV10-2	TGCGCCAGCTCCCCTCCAGGAGTCGAGCAGTACTTC	CASSPPGVEQYF
-	-	TRBJ2-1	TRBV6-2/TRBV6-3	TGTGCCAGCAGTTACTCCTATATGACCTACAATGAGCAGTTCTTC	CASSYSYMTYNEQFF
few	-	TRBJ1-5	TRBV5-5	TGTGCCAGCAGCTTGGACTGGGGGAATCAGCCCCAGCATTTT	CASSLDWGNQPQHF
-	-	TRBJ2-2	TRBV24-1	TGTGCCACCAGTGTCGGGTTCGCCGGGGAGCTGTTTTTT	CATSVGFAGELFF
few	TRBD1	TRBJ2-7	TRBV5-1	TGCGCCAGCAGCTCCCCCGGGACAGGGTTCGACGAGCAGTACTTC	CASSSPGTGFDEQYF
few	-	TRBJ2-7	TRBV5-1	TGCGCCAGCAGCTTGATGCGGGTATTCTACGAGCAGTACTTC	CASSLMRVFYEQYF
few	-	TRBJ2-7	TRBV27	TGTGCCAGCAGTTTATCGGACGGCTACGAGCAGTACTTC	CASSLSDGYEQYF
-	-	TRBJ2-5	TRBV28	TGTGCCAGCAGAGGATTACGCGAGGGTTGGCAAGAGACCCAGTACTTC	CASRGLREGWQETQYF
-	-	TRBJ2-5	TRBV28	TGTGCCAGCAAAATCCATGGGGAAAAGACCCAGTACTTC	CASKIHGEKTQYF
-	-	TRBJ1-2	TRBV7-2	TGTGCCAGCAGCTTAGGTTCTGCTGGCTACACCTTC	CASSLGSAGYTF
-	TRBD2	TRBJ2-7	TRBV20-1	TGCAGTGCAGCCGGGACTAGACCACCCTACGAGCAGTACTTC	CSAAGTRPPYEQYF
few	TRBD1	TRBJ2-7	TRBV5-6	TGTGCCAGCAGCCTAATCGACAGGGCTGACGAGCAGTACTTC	CASSLIDRADEQYF
-	-	TRBJ1-1	TRBV5-1	TGCGCCAGCAGCTTGGGATCGACAAGGAGCACTGAAGCTTTCTTT	CASSLGSTRSTEAFF
-	-	TRBJ1-4	TRBV15	TGTGCCACCGGAGATAAACCGGGACATGAAAAACTGTTTTTT	CATGDKPGHEKLFF
once	TRBD2	TRBJ2-7	TRBV11-2	TGTGCCAGCAGCCCGCGAATTGAGCGGGGCTCCTACGAGCAGTACTTC	CASSPRIERGSYEQYF
-	TRBD2	TRBJ2-3	TRBV7-3	TGTGCCAGCAGCTCAGGACTAGCGGGAGAAAATACGCAGTATTTT	CASSSGLAGENTQYF
-	-	TRBJ1-2	TRBV28	TGTGCCAGCAGCCGGGCGCGGGGCTACACCTTC	CASSRARGYTF
-	TRBD2	TRBJ2-1	TRBV20-1	TGCAGTGCTAGCTCCAGCGGGGGACATGAGCAGTTCTTC	CSASSSGGHEQFF
few	TRBD1	TRBJ2-7	TRBV12-3/TRBV12-4	TGTGCCAGCAGGCGATCGACAGGGTCCTACGAGCAGTACTTC	CASRRSTGSYEQYF
-	TRBD2	TRBJ2-5	TRBV30	TGTGCCTGGAGGAGCGGGAGCTCCGGGGAGACCCAGTACTTC	CAWRSGSSGETQYF
-	-	TRBJ1-3	TRBV4-1	TGCGCCAGCAGCCACCCCCTATATGGAAACACCATATATTTT	CASSHPLYGNTIYF
few	-	TRBJ2-2	TRBV12-3/TRBV12-4	TGTGCCAGCAGCGGACAGCCCCCCCCCGGGGAGCTGTTTTTT	CASSGQPPPGELFF
-	-	TRBJ2-7	TRBV21-1	TGTGCCAGCGAAGGGACTAGCGGGAGTACCCACGAGCAGTACTTC	CASEGTSGSTHEQYF
few	-	TRBJ1-5	TRBV28	TGTGCCAGCAGTTTATTGGGCAGCCTCAATAGCAATCAGCCCCAGCATTTT	CASSLLGSLNSNQPQHF
many	-	TRBJ2-1	TRBV6-5	TGTGCCAGCAGTTACTCGTACGGGAGTACCTACAATGAGCAGTTCTTC	CASSYSYGSTYNEQFF
few	TRBD1	TRBJ2-5	TRBV7-9	TGTGCCAGCAGCTTGACAGGGTTTGGGGAGACCCAGTACTTC	CASSLTGFGETQYF
few	TRBD1	TRBJ1-1	TRBV29-1	TGCAGCGTTGGGGACAGACGGAACACTGAAGCTTTCTTT	CSVGDRRNTEAFF
-	-	TRBJ1-2	TRBV19	TGTGCCAGTAGTAGAGCGAGGGCTGATGGCTACACCTTC	CASSRARADGYTF
few	-	TRBJ2-6	TRBV2	TGTGCCAGCAGCCCCGACAGTGCCGGGGCCAACGTCCTGACTTTC	CASSPDSAGANVLTF
-	-	TRBJ2-7	TRBV5-6	TGTGCCAGCAGCTTGGCCCCAAGAGATGAGCAGTACTTC	CASSLAPRDEQYF
-	TRBD2	TRBJ2-7	TRBV7-9	TGTGCCAGCAGCAGGGGACTAGCGGGACCCTACGAGCAGTACTTC	CASSRGLAGPYEQYF
-	TRBD2	TRBJ2-1	TRBV6-4	TGTGCCAGCAGTGACTCGACTAGCGGGAGCAATGAGCAGTTCTTC	CASSDSTSGSNEQFF
many	-	TRBJ2-5	TRBV27	TGTGCCAGCAAGATGAGCGAGAGGGCCGGAGAGACCCAGTACTTC	CASKMSERAGETQYF
-	-	TRBJ2-1	TRBV18	TGTGCCAGCTCATCCAGTGCAGGACCCCTCAATGAGCAGTTCTTC	CASSSSAGPLNEQFF
-	-	TRBJ2-5	TRBV20-1	TGCAGTGCTAGATCAGGTTTCGGGCAGATGGAGACCCAGTACTTC	CSARSGFGQMETQYF
few	-	TRBJ1-5	TRBV2	TGTGCCAGCAGTGAGCTGGGAGGGGGTCAGCCCCAGCATTTT	CASSELGGGQPQHF
few	-	TRBJ2-7	TRBV28	TGTGCCAGCAGTGTTTTGGGGGTCTACGAGCAGTACTTC	CASSVLGVYEQYF
few	-	TRBJ2-5	TRBV14	TGTGCCAGCAGCCAAGAATCAGGGACCCACCAAGAGACCCAGTACTTC	CASSQESGTHQETQYF
-	-	TRBJ2-1	TRBV6-5	TGTGCCAGCTCGGACAGCTCCTACAATGAGCAGTTCTTC	CASSDSSYNEQFF
few	-	TRBJ1-5	TRBV15	TGTGCCACCAGCCCCGGACAGCTCAATCAGCCCCAGCATTTT	CATSPGQLNQPQHF
many	TRBD2	TRBJ2-2	TRBV6-2/TRBV6-3	TGTGCCAGCACTCCCAGCGGAGCGGGAATCACCGGGGAGCTGTTTTTT	CASTPSGAGITGELFF
few	TRBD2	TRBJ2-5	TRBV2	TGTGCCAGCAGCCGCGGGACTAGCGGAGAGACCCAGTACTTC	CASSRGTSGETQYF
-	-	TRBJ1-5	TRBV19	TGTGCCAGTAGTATACAGGGGAGCCAGCCCCAGCATTTT	CASSIQGSQPQHF
-	-	TRBJ1-6	TRBV15	TGTGCCACCAGCGGCCAGAACCTTTCACCCCTCCACTTT	CATSGQNLSPLHF
few	-	TRBJ2-1	TRBV6-4	TGTGCCAGCAGTGAGAGGGGGCTAGCGGGCCCGAGCTCCTACAATGAGCAGTTCTTC	CASSERGLAGPSSYNEQFF
few	-	TRBJ2-1	TRBV27	TGTGCCAGCAGAAGAGACAGCAGCTCCTACAATGAGCAGTTCTTC	CASRRDSSSYNEQFF
few	-	TRBJ1-5	TRBV27	TGTGCCAGCAGCAGATCAAGGGGTCAGCCCCAGCATTTT	CASSRSRGQPQHF
few	TRBD1	TRBJ2-7	TRBV28	TGTGCCAGCAGCCTCCCGGACAGGTTGGTCGAGCAGTACTTC	CASSLPDRLVEQYF
few	-	TRBJ2-5	TRBV20-1	TGCAGTGCTAGAGAACAGGTGGAGACCCAGTACTTC	CSAREQVETQYF
few	-	TRBJ1-5	TRBV6-6	TGTGCCAGCAGTCTACTCTATAGCAATCAGCCCCAGCATTTT	CASSLLYSNQPQHF
-	TRBD1	TRBJ2-4	TRBV28	TGTGCCAGCAGGGGACAGGGCGAGCTTGCTCAGTACTTC	CASRGQGELAQYF
-	-	TRBJ2-6	TRBV3-1	TGTGCCAGCAGCCAAGTAGGATTCGCTGGGGCCAACGTCCTGACTTTC	CASSQVGFAGANVLTF
-	TRBD2	TRBJ2-7	TRBV7-2	TGTGCCAGCAGCTTAACGGGGAGAGGACTAGCGAAAGACTACGAGCAGTACTTC	CASSLTGRGLAKDYEQYF
few	-	TRBJ2-7	TRBV6-5	TGTGCCAGCAGTTCGCCGGGGTCCGAGCAGTACTTC	CASSSPGSEQYF
-	TRBD2	TRBJ2-3	TRBV7-3	TGTGCCAGCAGCTTAAAATCTGGGCTAGCGGGAGATACGCAGTATTTT	CASSLKSGLAGDTQYF
-	-	TRBJ2-1	TRBV20-1	TGCAGTGCTGAAGAACGGGAGCTCCACCTTTACAATGAGCAGTTCTTC	CSAEERELHLYNEQFF